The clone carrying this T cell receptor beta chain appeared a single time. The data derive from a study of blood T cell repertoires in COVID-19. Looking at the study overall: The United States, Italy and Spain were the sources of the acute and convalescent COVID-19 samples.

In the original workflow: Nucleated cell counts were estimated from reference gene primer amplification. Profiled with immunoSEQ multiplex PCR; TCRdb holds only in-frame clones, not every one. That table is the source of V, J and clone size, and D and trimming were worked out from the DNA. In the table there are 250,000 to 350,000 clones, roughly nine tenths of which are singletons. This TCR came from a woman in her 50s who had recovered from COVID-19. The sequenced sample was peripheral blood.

The CDR3 DNA sequence: TGTGCCAGCAGTTCTAATACGGGACAGCTCTATGGCTACACCTTC. Encoded protein: CASSSNTGQLYGYTF. V and J are TRBV6-2 or TRBV6-3 and TRBJ1-2, with 7 bases fitting TRBD1. The V gene's germline CDR1 is MNHEY and CDR2 SVGEGT. CDR3 size: 15 residues. V was pared by 4 bases and J by 4 bases, with 9 bases of the junction left unmatched.